Listed here are 12 T cell receptor beta chains from one sample, sequenced in a study of cytomegalovirus exposure and HLA in healthy donors (dated by TCRdb to the late 2010s). Receptor amplification or capture employed the immunoSEQ multiplex PCR assay. A mixture of 60 forward primers for TCR Vbeta segments and 13 reverse primers for TCR Jbeta segments was used in the multiplex PCR. TCRdb re-hosts the immuneACCESS table, in-frame sequences only. Its copies lack some clones; in the studies checked, an unresolved V gene accounts for under half of them, and the cause for the rest is not known. Here the sample has 100,000 to 150,000 clones; over 70% occur a single time. The ten largest clones take up approximately 3.9% of the sample. The source material was PBMCs. These receptors were collected from a man aged 40-55 years in good health and CMV-seropositive.

V gene TRBV9 combines with J gene TRBJ2-6; 11 bases agree with TRBD1. The CDR3 is 19 residues long. CDR1 SGDLS and CDR2 YYNGEE come from the germline V gene. The trim removed 0 bases at V and 2 bases at J, leaving 7 bases unmatched. The CDR3 is CASSVGVAGQGAGANVLTF. CDR3 nucleotides: TGTGCCAGCAGCGTAGGGGTTGCGGGACAGGGGGCTGGGGCCAACGTCCTGACTTTC.

The CDR3 DNA sequence: TGTGCCAGCAGTTACTCTCTAGGGGCGAGGACAGATACGCAGTATTTT. Translation gives CASSYSLGARTDTQYF. This chain links TRBV6-5 with TRBJ2-3, with D perhaps matching TRBD1 (5 bases). Germline V gives CDR1 MNHEY, CDR2 SVGAGI. The CDR3 runs 16 residues. V was clipped by 0 bases and J by 3 bases, with 13 bases between them.

The J gene is TRBJ2-7, the V gene TRBV4-2, with 7 bases fitting TRBD1. CDR1 and CDR2 (germline): LGHNA, YNFKEQ. V was pared by 1 base and J by 2 bases, with 5 bases of the junction left unmatched. CDR3 size: 15 residues. CDR3 nucleotides: TGTGCCAGCAGCCAAGCAGAGACAGGGACCTACGAGCAGTACTTC. Encoded protein: CASSQAETGTYEQYF.

This clone has more than one count but fewer than ten. The genes are TRBV7-3 and TRBJ2-2, with D possibly matching TRBD1 (6 bases). CDR3 length equals 12 residues. V dropped 5 bases and J dropped 7 bases, with 8 bases sitting between them. The V gene's germline CDR1 is SGHTA and CDR2 FQGTGA. CDR3 in amino acids: CASSQGNGELFF. In DNA, the CDR3 is TGTGCCAGCAGCCAGGGGAACGGGGAGCTGTTTTTT.

This clone turned up a few times. The genes are TRBV10-1 and TRBJ2-2; tentatively, D is TRBD1 (6 bases). From germline, CDR1 is WNHNN and CDR2 SYGVQD (reference sequence). Trimming removed 4 bases at V and 1 base at J, with 7 bases between. This CDR3 is 14 amino acids long. The CDR3 DNA follows: TGCGCCAGCAGTGTACAGGGGAACACCGGGGAGCTGTTTTTT. It is translated as CASSVQGNTGELFF.

This chain links TRBV6-1 with TRBJ2-1, with 12 positions matching TRBD2. CDR1 is MNHNS, CDR2 SASEGT, per germline. The CDR3 sequence is 17 residues long. V shed 3 bases and J 6 bases; nucleotides not matched to a gene: 9. Written as DNA, the CDR3 is TGTGCCAGCAGTGAGTCTCTAGCGGGAGGGCCCCGCAATGAGCAGTTCTTC. This translates into CASSESLAGGPRNEQFF.

The rearrangement links TRBV27 to TRBJ2-3; D is possibly TRBD1 (6 bases). This CDR3 has 15 amino acids. Deletions cut 5 bases from V and 1 base from J, with 13 bases between. The germline V gene encodes CDR1 MNHEY and CDR2 SMNVEV (reference sequence). Here the CDR3 DNA reads TGTGCCAGCAGTATCTCGGGACACCGCACAGATACGCAGTATTTT. Translating it yields CASSISGHRTDTQYF.

The V and J genes are TRBV27 and TRBJ2-1; D is perhaps TRBD1 (5 bases). From germline, CDR1 is MNHEY and CDR2 SMNVEV (reference sequence). V was shortened by 2 bases and J by 2 bases, with 7 bases between the two germline ends. The CDR3 totals 14 residues. The CDR3 region is CASSLQGTYNEQFF. The CDR3 nucleotides read TGTGCCAGCAGTTTACAGGGAACCTACAATGAGCAGTTCTTC.

The genes are TRBV28 and TRBJ2-1; perhaps TRBD2 as D (7 bases). Germline CDR1 MDHEN, CDR2 SYDVKM. Between the trimmed V and J ends, which lost 7 bases and 8 bases, there was a span of 21 bases. There are 15 residues in the CDR3. The CDR3 spells CASKLGGARSDEQFF. The CDR3 nucleotides read TGTGCCAGCAAACTAGGGGGGGCTCGGAGCGATGAGCAGTTCTTC.

V and J are TRBV9 and TRBJ1-2; D unclear. This CDR3 has 15 residues. Deletions cut 3 bases from V and 1 base from J, with 13 bases between. The V gene's germline CDR1 is SGDLS and CDR2 YYNGEE. Written as DNA, the CDR3 is TGTGCCAGCAGCGCGCAACACCAGTTTAACTATGGCTACACCTTC. Its translation: CASSAQHQFNYGYTF.

The chain joins TRBV19 to TRBJ2-3, with D maybe TRBD1 (6 bases). The CDR3 loop spans 11 amino acids. Trimming cost V 6 bases and J 13 bases, with 14 bases left between them. Looked up from germline, CDR1 is LNHDA and CDR2 is SQIVND (reference sequence). The CDR3 DNA sequence: TGTGCCAGTAGAACCGGGACAACTGAGTATTTT. It translates to CASRTGTTEYF. The full variable domain, its missing parts supplied by reference TRBV19 and TRBJ2-3, is DGGITQSPKYLFRKEGQNVTLSCEQNLNHDAMYWYRQDPGQGLRLIYYSQIVNDFQKGDIAEGYSVSREKKESFPLTVTSAQKNPTAFYLCASRTGTTEYFGPGTRLTVL.

The chain has TRBV6-6 and TRBJ2-7; D gene uncertain. CDR3 size: 14 residues. Germline CDR1 reads MNHNY; CDR2 reads SVGAGI (reference sequence). The V and J ends lost 0 bases and 4 bases respectively, with 10 bases between them. Here the CDR3 reads CASSYSMLTYEQYF. The DNA of the CDR3 is TGTGCCAGCAGTTACTCGATGCTTACTTACGAGCAGTACTTC.